What follows are 21 T cell receptor beta chains derived from one specimen sequenced in a study of CD8+ T cells in alopecia areata. Sequencing used cDNA as its template, made by extracting RNA and reverse transcribing it. Sequenced by immunoSEQ multiplex PCR; TCRdb stores in-frame clones only, minus some. The sample comprises 30,000 to 35,000 clones, 55% of which are singletons, and around two fifths rests with the top ten. The material sequenced was NKG2D-high CD8+ T cells sorted from blood. These receptors all stem from a human donor with alopecia areata.

The V gene is TRBV7-8, the J gene TRBJ2-1; 9 bases align to TRBD1. Germline CDR1 reads SGHVS; CDR2 reads FQNEAQ. The CDR3 extends over 15 amino acids. The V segment lost 5 bases and the J segment 6 bases; nucleotides outside the gene matches: 8. CDR3 DNA: TGTGCCAGCAGCCCCGGGACAGGGATTGTCAATGAGCAGTTCTTC. The encoded protein is CASSPGTGIVNEQFF.

This chain uses TRBV6-5 with TRBJ2-1; D is undetermined. Trimming cost V 1 base and J 5 bases, with 9 bases left between them. This CDR3 is 14 amino acids long. Germline CDR1 reads MNHEY; CDR2 reads SVGAGI. CDR3 amino acids: CASSYYGGDNEQFF. In DNA form, the CDR3 reads TGTGCCAGCAGTTACTACGGCGGAGACAATGAGCAGTTCTTC.

This chain joins TRBV7-8 and TRBJ2-7; D is perhaps TRBD1 or TRBD2 (5 bases each). The germline V and J ends were trimmed by 5 bases and 0 bases, with 14 bases remaining between them. The CDR3 length is 15 residues. Germline V gene sequence: CDR1 SGHVS, CDR2 FQNEAQ. CDR3 sequence: CASSTRGEPSYEQYF. CDR3 nucleotides: TGTGCCAGCAGCACCCGGGGCGAACCCTCCTACGAGCAGTACTTC.

V and J are TRBV7-3 and TRBJ1-1; D is unclear. Trimming shortened V by 3 bases and J by 1 base, and 3 bases separated the two germline ends. This CDR3 spans 12 amino acids. The germline V gene encodes CDR1 SGHTA and CDR2 FQGTGA. This CDR3 reads CASSFGNTEAFF. CDR3 coding DNA: TGTGCCAGCAGCTTCGGGAACACTGAAGCTTTCTTT. Together with reference TRBV7-3 and TRBJ1-1, the CDR3 gives the full variable domain: GAGVSQTPSNKVTEKGKYVELRCDPISGHTALYWYRQSLGQGPEFLIYFQGTGAADDSGLPNDRFFAVRPEGSVSTLKIQRTERGDSAVYLCASSFGNTEAFFGQGTRLTVV.

The genes are TRBV27 and TRBJ2-1; 11 nucleotides match TRBD1. The J segment lost 9 bases and the V segment lost 4 bases, leaving 5 bases of the junction unmatched. The CDR3 is 14 amino acids. Germline V lookup: CDR1 MNHEY, CDR2 SMNVEV (reference sequence). CDR3 in amino acids: CASSYGQGAGEQFF. The CDR3 bases are TGTGCCAGCAGTTATGGACAGGGGGCAGGTGAGCAGTTCTTC.

V gene TRBV4-1 combines with J gene TRBJ2-7; possible D gene TRBD1, 5 bases. Germline V lookup: CDR1 MGHRA, CDR2 YSYEKL. The CDR3 sequence is 14 residues long. V was cut by 1 base and J by 4 bases, with 11 bases left in between. CDR3 bases: TGCGCCAGCAGCCAAGGAAGGACACCGTACGAGCAGTACTTC. It yields the protein CASSQGRTPYEQYF.

The DNA of the CDR3 is TGCAGCGTTAAAGGGAGCTTCTATGGCTACACCTTC. Encoded protein: CSVKGSFYGYTF. This rearrangement joins TRBV29-1 to TRBJ1-2; D ambiguous. This CDR3 contains 12 residues. V shed 5 bases and J shed 4 bases, with 11 bases lying between them. Germline-derived CDR1 and CDR2 are SQVTM and ANQGSEA.

The sample holds a few counts of this clone. J is TRBJ2-3 and V is TRBV28; D may correspond to TRBD1 or TRBD2 (5 bases each). The V gene lost 6 bases and the J gene lost 0 bases, with 16 bases spanning the gap. Germline V gene data show CDR1 as MDHEN and CDR2 as SYDVKM. The CDR3 loop spans 16 amino acids. The CDR3 DNA sequence: TGTGCCAGCAGCTTGCGTGGGGGATCGAGCACAGATACGCAGTATTTT. This sequence encodes CASSLRGGSSTDTQYF.

The V call is TRBV9, the J call TRBJ2-7; D call uncertain. Germline CDR1 and CDR2: SGDLS and YYNGEE. The CDR3 spans 16 residues. V shed 0 bases and J shed 3 bases, with 16 bases lying between them. CDR3 amino acids: CASSVAVATSRYEQYF. The CDR3 DNA reads as TGTGCCAGCAGCGTAGCTGTGGCGACATCCCGCTACGAGCAGTACTTC.

The rearrangement uses TRBV5-1 and TRBJ2-7, with 11 bases aligning to TRBD2. Per the germline V gene, CDR1 is SGHRS and CDR2 is YFSETQ. The V gene end was trimmed by 6 bases and the J gene end by 7 bases; junction bases not matched to a gene: 9. This CDR3 contains 14 residues. CDR3 bases: TGCGCCAGCAAACCGGGACTAGCGGTGAATGAGCAGTACTTC. Encoded protein: CASKPGLAVNEQYF. Full variable domain (outside the CDR3, taken from reference TRBV5-1 and TRBJ2-7): KAGVTQTPRYLIKTRGQQVTLSCSPISGHRSVSWYQQTPGQGLQFLFEYFSETQRNKGNFPGRFSGRQFSNSRSEMNVSTLELGDSALYLCASKPGLAVNEQYFGPGTRLTVT.

The rearrangement links TRBV5-5 to TRBJ2-7, with a possible D match to TRBD1 (5 bases). V lost 0 bases, J lost 7 bases, and 11 bases lay in between. The CDR3 has 13 residues. CDR1 is SGHKS and CDR2 is YYEKEE in the germline V gene (reference sequence). CDR3 sequence reads: CASSLDRKREQYF. DNA of the CDR3: TGTGCCAGCAGCTTGGACAGGAAAAGGGAGCAGTACTTC.

The V call is TRBV4-3, the J call TRBJ2-1, with TRBD1 as a possible D gene (6 bases). V was pared by 1 base and J by 10 bases, with 17 bases between. This CDR3 is 15 amino acids long. Germline V lookup: CDR1 LGHNA, CDR2 YSLEER. CDR3 amino acids: CASSQVQGAGVEQFF. CDR3 in DNA: TGCGCCAGCAGCCAAGTACAGGGCGCAGGCGTGGAGCAGTTCTTC.

This sequence joins TRBV7-2 and TRBJ2-4; 9 bases agree with TRBD2. CDR1 is SGHTA, CDR2 FQGNSA, per germline. V lost 6 bases to trimming and J lost 0 bases; unmatched junction nucleotides: 6. The CDR3 sequence is 16 residues long. The CDR3 coding sequence is TGTGCCAGCAGTCCCACTAGCGGGCGAGCCAAAAACATTCAGTACTTC. This codes for CASSPTSGRAKNIQYF. The full variable domain, in which reference TRBV7-2 and TRBJ2-4 provide the parts outside the CDR3, is GAGVSQSPSNKVTEKGKDVELRCDPISGHTALYWYRQSLGQGLEFLIYFQGNSAPDKSGLPSDRFSAERTGGSVSTLTIQRTQQEDSAVYLCASSPTSGRAKNIQYFGAGTRLSVL.

The chain uses TRBV29-1 and TRBJ2-4; no clear D gene. The CDR3 totals 14 residues. Trimming left V 4 bases short and J 7 bases short, with 17 bases between. Germline lookup yields CDR1 SQVTM and CDR2 ANQGSEA. The CDR3 nucleotides read TGCAGCGTTGGAGAAACACCGAATGAGAACATTCAGTACTTC. Translating it yields CSVGETPNENIQYF.

V and J are TRBV27 and TRBJ2-5, with 12 bases lining up with TRBD2. Germline V gives CDR1 MNHEY, CDR2 SMNVEV (reference sequence). There are 14 residues in the CDR3. With 6 bases clipped from V and 5 bases from J, the junction kept 4 bases outside the gene matches. The CDR3 is CASRLAGGQETQYF. The CDR3 DNA sequence: TGTGCCAGCAGGCTAGCGGGAGGGCAGGAGACCCAGTACTTC.

This clone was counted many times. This chain links TRBV10-3 with TRBJ2-7; unclear D gene. Germline-derived CDR1 and CDR2 are ENHRY and SYGVKD. Deletions cut 4 bases from V and 3 bases from J, with 16 bases between. The CDR3 loop spans 15 amino acids. The CDR3: CAISAPGAQNYEQYF. The DNA for the CDR3 is TGTGCCATCAGTGCCCCCGGCGCTCAAAACTACGAGCAGTACTTC.

This chain connects TRBV29-1 to TRBJ1-1; no definite D call. This CDR3 has 14 residues. V was pared by 6 bases and J by 1 base, with 15 bases between. Looked up from germline, CDR1 is SQVTM and CDR2 is ANQGSEA. Written as DNA, the CDR3 is TGCAGCGTAAATATAGAGTTTACGAACACTGAAGCTTTCTTT. Protein product: CSVNIEFTNTEAFF.

This clone was seen a handful of times. CDR3 DNA: TGCGCCAGCAGCCGCCAGCCCGCAGGGAACTACGAGCAGTACTTC. This translates into CASSRQPAGNYEQYF. V gene TRBV4-1 combines with J gene TRBJ2-7; D is perhaps TRBD1 (5 bases). The length of the CDR3 is 15 residues. CDR1 is MGHRA and CDR2 is YSYEKL in the germline V gene. V was shortened by 4 bases and J by 3 bases, with 16 bases between the two germline ends.

This clone was observed a few times. The rearrangement links TRBV27 to TRBJ2-7; 8 positions match TRBD1. Trimming took 3 bases from V and 5 from J; bases not matched to a gene: 9. The germline V gene encodes CDR1 MNHEY and CDR2 SMNVEV (reference sequence). The CDR3 totals 15 residues. CDR3 region: CASSLERTGMDEQYF. The CDR3 nucleotides read TGTGCCAGCAGTTTGGAGAGGACAGGGATGGACGAGCAGTACTTC.

The V call is TRBV6-5, the J call TRBJ2-2; D tentatively fits TRBD1 or TRBD2 (5 bases each). Looked up from germline, CDR1 is MNHEY and CDR2 is SVGAGI. V was cut by 0 bases and J by 1 base, with 6 bases left in between. The CDR3 covers 15 residues. In DNA, the CDR3 is TGTGCCAGCAGTTACTCGGGACGGAACACCGGGGAGCTGTTTTTT. Translated: CASSYSGRNTGELFF.

J is TRBJ2-7 and V is TRBV7-2, with 8 bases lining up with TRBD2. This CDR3 has 14 amino acids. Looked up from germline, CDR1 is SGHTA and CDR2 is FQGNSA. The J segment lost 3 bases and the V segment lost 5 bases, leaving 6 bases of the junction unmatched. This chain's CDR3 is CASSPGTSFYEQYF. The DNA for the CDR3 is TGTGCCAGCAGCCCCGGGACTAGTTTCTACGAGCAGTACTTC.